The text below deals with one TCR beta chain. This entry belongs to a study of control samples from healthy donors and cancer patients. J lost 3 bases, V lost 6 bases, and 7 bases had no gene match. Germline loops: CDR1 MNHEY, CDR2 SVGAGI. The CDR3 totals 14 residues. Produced via immunoSEQ multiplex PCR; TCRdb's table is partial and in-frame only. The repertoire holds about 120,000 clones, with about 92% as singletons. The TCR originated in a man older than 75 with head and neck cancer. Source material: PBMCs. The rearrangement links TRBV6-5 to TRBJ1-2; 7 bases are shared with TRBD1. CDR3 in amino acids: CASRTADRHYGYTF. Written as DNA, the CDR3 is TGTGCCAGCAGGACAGCGGACAGGCACTATGGCTACACCTTC.